This TCR beta chain was documented in a study of T cells of healthy individuals. The V gene's germline CDR1 is SEHNR and CDR2 FQNEAQ (reference sequence). This CDR3 is built from 13 residues. V lost 7 bases, J lost 7 bases, and 16 bases lay in between. A few counts support this clonotype. TCRdb called the 5' RACE reads again in MiXCR, with one record for every CDR3 protein. The table lists about 41,000 distinct CDR3 sequences, 4.5% of them singletons, with 9.2% in the top ten. The receptor was isolated from a human donor in good health. V gene TRBV7-9 combines with J gene TRBJ1-2; D is possibly TRBD1 (5 bases). This CDR3 reads CASNQGALPGYTF. CDR3 in DNA: TGTGCCAGCAACCAGGGCGCCCTTCCTGGCTACACCTTC.